These T cell receptor beta chains were read from a single sample in a study of cytomegalovirus exposure and HLA in healthy donors. Sequenced by immunoSEQ multiplex PCR; TCRdb stores in-frame clones only, minus some. The profile shows 100,000 to 150,000 clones, 85% to 90% of them singletons. Sequenced: PBMCs. Receptor source: a woman in her twenties or thirties in good health and CMV-seronegative. CDR3s include the opening cysteine and the closing phenylalanine or tryptophan. The D gene is left open where the match is weak. A clone size is listed for some rows: how often the clone was seen (once, few, many), or a class if it is expanded.

j_call d_call v_call clone_size cdr3_aa cdr3_nt
TRBJ1-2 NA TRBV7-9 NA CASSIGTGGYGYTF TGTGCCAGCAGCATCGGGACTGGCGGCTATGGCTACACCTTC
TRBJ1-5 NA TRBV6-5 NA CASRPGQSFNQPQHF TGTGCCAGCAGACCCGGACAGTCTTTTAATCAGCCCCAGCATTTT
TRBJ2-5 TRBD1 TRBV19 many CASKGRGQETQYF TGTGCCAGTAAGGGCAGGGGGCAGGAGACCCAGTACTTC
TRBJ1-2 NA TRBV19 NA CATYTGFQYGYTF TGTGCCACCTACACAGGGTTTCAATATGGCTACACCTTC
TRBJ1-2 TRBD1 TRBV7-9 NA CASTDQGQSYGYTF TGTGCCAGCACTGACCAGGGACAGTCCTATGGCTACACCTTC
TRBJ1-6 NA TRBV7-8 NA CASSSRQFANSPLHF TGTGCCAGCAGCTCCAGACAATTCGCGAATTCACCCCTCCACTTT
TRBJ1-4 NA TRBV2 few CASGRVTNEKLFF TGTGCCAGCGGTCGAGTCACTAATGAAAAACTGTTTTTT
TRBJ1-5 NA TRBV7-9 once CASSLGEVSANQPQHF TGTGCCAGCAGCTTAGGAGAGGTCAGTGCCAATCAGCCCCAGCATTTT
TRBJ1-5 NA TRBV5-6 NA CASSQTPGPQHF TGTGCCAGCAGCCAGACACCAGGGCCCCAGCATTTT
TRBJ2-3 TRBD2 TRBV6-1 NA CASTLGLAGADTQYF TGTGCCAGCACCCTGGGACTAGCGGGGGCAGATACGCAGTATTTT
TRBJ2-3 TRBD2 TRBV29-1 once CSSDFGGGIDTQYF TGCAGCTCGGATTTCGGGGGGGGGATAGATACGCAGTATTTT
TRBJ2-7 NA TRBV10-1 NA CASSESVAPHSYEQYF TGCGCCAGCAGTGAGTCGGTAGCCCCTCACTCCTACGAGCAGTACTTC
TRBJ2-1 TRBD2 TRBV18 NA CASSLTPGLAGEQFF TGTGCCAGCTCACTTACACCTGGACTAGCCGGTGAGCAGTTCTTC
TRBJ2-7 TRBD1 TRBV6-5 NA CASSYQGQGVSYEQYF TGTGCCAGCAGTTACCAGGGACAGGGGGTCTCCTACGAGCAGTACTTC
TRBJ2-1 NA TRBV11-3 NA CASSLEAAAEQFF TGTGCCAGCAGCTTAGAGGCGGCGGCTGAGCAGTTCTTC
TRBJ1-2 NA TRBV7-3 NA CASSLRQVYGYTF TGTGCCAGCAGCCTAAGACAGGTCTATGGCTACACCTTC
TRBJ1-3 TRBD1 TRBV5-1 NA CASSPGTGGLNTIYF TGCGCCAGCAGCCCAGGGACAGGGGGGCTAAACACCATATATTTT
TRBJ1-2 NA TRBV27 NA CASSPTQTTGPYGYTF TGTGCCAGCAGTCCAACCCAGACGACGGGTCCCTATGGCTACACCTTC
TRBJ1-4 TRBD1 TRBV11-3 NA CASSLGQVNEKLFF TGTGCCAGCAGCCTGGGACAGGTTAATGAAAAACTGTTTTTT
TRBJ1-4 NA TRBV5-1 NA CASKETVSTNEKLFF TGCGCCAGCAAAGAGACAGTTTCAACTAATGAAAAACTGTTTTTT
TRBJ2-7 NA TRBV6-5 many CASSYSGLSYEQYF TGTGCCAGCAGTTATTCCGGACTGTCCTACGAGCAGTACTTC
TRBJ2-7 NA TRBV11-3 few CASSLNTPYEQYF TGTGCCAGCAGCTTAAACACCCCCTACGAGCAGTACTTC
TRBJ1-1 TRBD1 TRBV15 NA CATSRSTGVTEAFF TGTGCCACCAGCAGATCCACAGGGGTCACTGAAGCTTTCTTT
TRBJ2-2 NA TRBV9 NA CASSVELGAHTGELFF TGTGCCAGCAGCGTGGAGCTTGGAGCCCACACCGGGGAGCTGTTTTTT